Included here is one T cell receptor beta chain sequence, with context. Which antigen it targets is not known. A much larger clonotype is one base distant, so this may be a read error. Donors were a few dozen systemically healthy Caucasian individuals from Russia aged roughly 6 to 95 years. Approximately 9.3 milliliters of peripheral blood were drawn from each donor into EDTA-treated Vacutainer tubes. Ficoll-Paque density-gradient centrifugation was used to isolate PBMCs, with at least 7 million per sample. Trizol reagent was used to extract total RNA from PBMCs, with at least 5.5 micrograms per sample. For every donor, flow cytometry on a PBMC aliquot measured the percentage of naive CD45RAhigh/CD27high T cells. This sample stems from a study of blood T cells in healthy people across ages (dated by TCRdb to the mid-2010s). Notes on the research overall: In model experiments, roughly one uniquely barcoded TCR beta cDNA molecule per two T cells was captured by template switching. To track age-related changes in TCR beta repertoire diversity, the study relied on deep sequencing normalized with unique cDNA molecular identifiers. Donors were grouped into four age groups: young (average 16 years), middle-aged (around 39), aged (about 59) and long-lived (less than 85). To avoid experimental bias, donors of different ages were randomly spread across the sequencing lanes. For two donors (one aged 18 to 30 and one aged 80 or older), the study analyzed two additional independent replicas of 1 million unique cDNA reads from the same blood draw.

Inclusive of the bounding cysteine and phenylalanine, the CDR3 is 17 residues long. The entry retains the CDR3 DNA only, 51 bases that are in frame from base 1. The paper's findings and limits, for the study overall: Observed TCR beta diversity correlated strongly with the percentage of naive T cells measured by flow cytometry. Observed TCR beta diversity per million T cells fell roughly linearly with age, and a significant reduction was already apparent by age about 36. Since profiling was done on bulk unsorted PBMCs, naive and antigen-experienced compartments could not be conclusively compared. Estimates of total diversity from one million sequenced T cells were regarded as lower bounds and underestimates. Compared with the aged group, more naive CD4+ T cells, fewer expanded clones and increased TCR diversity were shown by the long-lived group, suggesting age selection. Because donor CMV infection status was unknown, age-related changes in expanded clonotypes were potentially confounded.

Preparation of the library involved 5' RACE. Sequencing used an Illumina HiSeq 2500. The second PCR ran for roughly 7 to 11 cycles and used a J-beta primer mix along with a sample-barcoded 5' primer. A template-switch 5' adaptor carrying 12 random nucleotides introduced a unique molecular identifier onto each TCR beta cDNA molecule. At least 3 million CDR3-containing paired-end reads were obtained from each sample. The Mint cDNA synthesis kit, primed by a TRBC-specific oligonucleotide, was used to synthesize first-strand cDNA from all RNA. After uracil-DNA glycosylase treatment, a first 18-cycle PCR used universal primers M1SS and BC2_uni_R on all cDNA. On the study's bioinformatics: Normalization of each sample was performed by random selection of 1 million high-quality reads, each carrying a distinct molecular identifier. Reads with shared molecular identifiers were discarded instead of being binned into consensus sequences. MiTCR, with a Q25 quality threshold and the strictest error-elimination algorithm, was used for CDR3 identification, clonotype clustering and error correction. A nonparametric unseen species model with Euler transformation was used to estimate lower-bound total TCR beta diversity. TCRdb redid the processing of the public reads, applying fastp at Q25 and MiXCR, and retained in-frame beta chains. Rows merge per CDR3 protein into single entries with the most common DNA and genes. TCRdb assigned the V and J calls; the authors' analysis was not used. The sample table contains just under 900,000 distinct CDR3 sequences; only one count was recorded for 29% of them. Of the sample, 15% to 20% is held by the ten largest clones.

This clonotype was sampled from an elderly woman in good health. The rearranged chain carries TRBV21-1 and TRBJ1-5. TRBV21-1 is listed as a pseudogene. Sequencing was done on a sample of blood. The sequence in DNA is TGTGCCGGCAGCAAAGGGTGGCCACCTTATAGCAATCAGCCCCAGCATTTT. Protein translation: CAGSKGWPPYSNQPQHF.